Given below is one T cell receptor beta chain in context. Its antigen specificity is not known. No base quality information exists; no much larger clone differs at one position. This sample stems from a study of cytomegalovirus exposure and HLA in healthy donors (dated by TCRdb to the late 2010s). Concerning the study at large: An earlier analysis of several hundred of the donors reported about 300 Gb of sequence data and around 110 million unique TCR beta sequences obtained from around 180 million T cells. An early release covering 550 to 650 HLA-typed donors comprised about 290 gigabases of sequencing data and roughly 86 million unique TCR sequences. Of the roughly 400 genotyped donors, 65% to 90% were placed in the genetic ancestry cluster associated with self-reported Caucasian donors. The aim of the study was to test whether cataloging public T cell receptors could identify signatures of past pathogen exposure. Using immunosequencing, the study profiled T cell repertoires from approximately 700 subjects and related those repertoires to cytomegalovirus serostatus. Besides the first cohort of around 700 subjects, a separate validation cohort made up of 120 different subjects was used. The study combined high-throughput TCR immunosequencing, statistical association of individual TCRs with disease status, and machine learning to predict cytomegalovirus infection status. In a later analysis, previously published TCR beta repertoires from more than 500 donors were re-analyzed and high-resolution HLA genotyping was added so that TCR occurrence patterns could be studied. Rather than using new phenotypic data, the later analysis identified candidate immune exposures from TCR beta sequences and from how often those sequences occurred across donors. An earlier analysis of nearly 600 of the donors applied high-throughput TCR beta sequencing to assess whether each TCR beta V gene segment acted as functional or pseudogenic. Alongside the repertoire data, information on donor age, sex, ethnicity and CMV serostatus was compiled. In a later genetic analysis, genome-wide SNP genotypes for about three fifths of the roughly 670 donors were used, and that subset was treated as a discovery cohort. All discovery cohort repertoires had been generated on a single sequencing platform. HLA typing covered class I and class II loci at four-digit resolution. Typing coverage varied by locus: about 629-640 donors for A, B, C, DRB1 and DQB1; roughly 510 for DQA1; over 600 for DPA1; approximately 470 for DPB1. About five DR-DQ haplotypes were handled as single units for association and clustering because linkage in the cohort was strong. Among about 400 genotyped donors of the cohort, an average of roughly 230,000 unique TCR beta nucleotide sequences was sequenced per donor, of which 15% to 20% were non-productive. The paper's findings and limits, for the study overall: Because the 87-base-pair reads could not distinguish some IMGT-functional V segments, including TRBV6-2 and TRBV6-3, those segments were excluded. In a later analysis, most CMV-associated TCR beta chains were found to appear HLA-restricted, with HLA associations seemingly driven largely by CMV exposure. A later analysis associated roughly 17,000 TCR beta sequences with specific HLA alleles at a false discovery rate of 0.05. CMV serostatus was the only immune exposure information available for the cohort. Compared with the 666-donor mean, donors in an Asian-associated ancestry cluster had fewer N-insertions in productive TCRs, according to a later genetic analysis. V-gene and J-gene trimming of TCR beta chains was associated with a missense DCLRE1C variant in a later genetic analysis, and the association was replicated in an independent cohort. The classifier was reported to diagnose cytomegalovirus status with high specificity and sensitivity in both the original cohort and the validation cohort. The study listed approximately 150 TCR beta chains as associated with cytomegalovirus. Because counts were too low, seventeen rarely observed V segments, including chromosome 9 orphons, were excluded from the earlier analysis of several hundred of the donors. Roughly uniform sequencing depth across donors was assumed in presence/absence analyses, although this assumption may not hold. Because HLA typing was missing for some donors at each locus, association tests included only the typed subset. The sequencing pipeline was judged likely to have produced a cluster of highly shared sequence variants as a technical artifact. Only TCR beta chains were sequenced in this cohort, and the absence of alpha or paired-chain data limited detectable features. When HLA alleles, especially DR and DQ, strongly co-occurred, attributing TCR associations to individual alleles was difficult. A further reported finding was that TCR beta sequences accurately predicted the HLA-A and HLA-B alleles for most subjects in the first cohort. In a later analysis, HLA-associated TCR beta chains were found to be more clonally expanded and to have lower generation probabilities than equally common non-associated chains. In vitro tests confirmed that a few of the cytomegalovirus-associated TCR beta chains recognize cytomegalovirus antigens. A later analysis found that TCR association rates varied across HLA loci, with DRB1 alleles showing the most associated TCRs and HLA-C alleles the fewest. Several of the top co-occurrence clusters appeared to be linked to parvovirus B19, influenza, CMV and Epstein-Barr virus, according to a later analysis. An earlier analysis of around 500 of the donors showed that most TCR beta V segments appeared in productive rearrangements either about 90% or about 30% of the time, which broadly matched IMGT annotations. Linkage disequilibrium might explain the correlated functional status among segregating V segments, but an unknown experimental factor could not be ruled out. According to the authors, the approach could potentially be generalized to other disease states and immunological phenotypes. Across donors, most TCR sequences were observed very rarely, whereas some public TCRs were present in many individuals.

The CDR3, from cysteine to phenylalanine, totals 13 residues. Only the CDR3 part of the read is kept: 39 bases, read in frame from the first base. CDR1 and CDR2, looked up from the germline V gene, are SGDLS and YYNGEE. At the junction V is shortened by 2 bases and J by 4 bases, with 9 bases in between. Library construction relied on the immunoSEQ multiplex PCR assay. A mixture of 60 forward primers for TCR Vbeta segments and 13 reverse primers for TCR Jbeta segments was used in the multiplex PCR. A multiplex PCR assay on genomic DNA amplified the CDR3 region of rearranged TCR beta genes. Amplified TCR beta libraries were sequenced as 87-base-pair reads on the Illumina HiSeq System. The study's own analysis went as follows. A later analysis tallied tens of millions of unique TCR beta chains across the 610 or so repertoires, and around 12 million of those chains were shared by two or more donors. A nearest-neighbor algorithm error-corrected the raw reads and collapsed the reads into unique sequences, merging closely related sequences to remove PCR and sequencing errors. Alignment of CDR3 sequences to IMGT reference sequences was used to assign V, D and J gene segments. Each retained sequence needed at least a six-nucleotide match to both a V gene segment and a J gene segment. Rearrangements were classified as productive when the CDR3 lacked stop codons and remained in frame with V and J, and all other rearrangements were classified as non-productive. Following IMGT convention, CDR3 was defined as the stretch from the second conserved V-encoded cysteine to the conserved J-encoded phenylalanine. The earlier analysis of approximately 500 of the donors excluded sequences that lacked an unambiguous match to a single V gene segment. In an earlier analysis of a few hundred of the donors, V segments were called functional above 56.7% productive rearrangements and were called segregating when the between-donor standard deviation exceeded 5%. A statistical classification framework was built to diagnose cytomegalovirus status from the catalog of TCR beta chain sequences. V and J gene assignment, in a later analysis, came from comparing TCR nucleotide sequences with IMGT/GENE-DB human TR gene sequences. Using the TCRdist pipeline, a later analysis assigned CDR3 sequences along with most-parsimonious VDJ recombination scenarios. In a later analysis, every TCR beta chain was defined by the combination of its CDR3 amino acid sequence and its V-gene family, and reads without a unique V-gene family were dropped. In a later analysis, 500 to 650 highly shared, low-generation-probability nucleotide sequences were removed to address suspected cross-contamination and a sequencing artifact. For each public chain, a later analysis derived a clonal expansion index from normalized ranks of inferred template counts within each repertoire. A later analysis computed generation probabilities with a VDJ recombination model fitted to out-of-frame rearrangements, and checked the results against IGoR. In a later analysis, TCR-TCR, TCR-HLA and TCR-CMV co-occurrence was scored with hypergeometric tests, and a repertoire-size bias correction was applied to TCR pairs. To estimate false discovery rates, a later analysis permuted the HLA or CMV assignments 20 times. In a later analysis, co-occurring TCRs were grouped with DBSCAN, and TCRdist sequence similarity was added when clustering was performed within HLA-allele-positive subsets. Repertoires with fewer than 30,000 or more than 120,000 public chains, plus five repertoires with anomalous nucleotide sharing, were excluded from co-occurrence clustering. Entries here come from immuneACCESS through TCRdb and include only in-frame sequences with V and J called. Some clones fail to appear in such tables; in the studies checked, an unresolved V gene covers under half of the shortfall, and the cause of the remainder is unknown. That table gives V, J and clone size, and the DNA gave D and trimming. Recorded for this sample are approximately 210,000 clones; 85% to 90% of them occurred a single time. The ten largest clones capture roughly 1.3% of the sample.

The cohort was made up of approximately 670 healthy bone marrow donors. Cohort members were all nominally healthy when sampled, although unrecorded immune exposures were likely present. The donor tested CMV seronegative, placing the donor among the 350 to 400 seronegative members of the cohort. A peripheral blood sample was collected from each donor, and TCR beta sequencing was performed on peripheral blood mononuclear cells. Genomic DNA extraction from the blood cell samples was performed with the Qiagen DNeasy Blood Extraction Kit. Input material: PBMCs. The chain employs TRBV9 and TRBJ1-1; the D gene is not confidently resolved. The TCR was taken from a young man in good health and CMV-seronegative. The CDR3 has the sequence CASSVHESTEAFF. The DNA reads TGTGCCAGCAGCGTCCATGAGAGCACTGAAGCTTTCTTT.